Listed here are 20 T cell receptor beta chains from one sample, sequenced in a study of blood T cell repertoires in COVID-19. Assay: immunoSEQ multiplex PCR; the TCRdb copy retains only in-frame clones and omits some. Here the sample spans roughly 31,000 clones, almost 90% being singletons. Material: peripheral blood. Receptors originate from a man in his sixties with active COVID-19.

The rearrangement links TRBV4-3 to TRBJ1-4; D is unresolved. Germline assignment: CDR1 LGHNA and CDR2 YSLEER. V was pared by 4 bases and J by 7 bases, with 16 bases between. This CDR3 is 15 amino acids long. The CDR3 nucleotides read TGCGCCAGCAGCCCGTTTGAGGCACACCGTGAAAAACTGTTTTTT. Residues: CASSPFEAHREKLFF.

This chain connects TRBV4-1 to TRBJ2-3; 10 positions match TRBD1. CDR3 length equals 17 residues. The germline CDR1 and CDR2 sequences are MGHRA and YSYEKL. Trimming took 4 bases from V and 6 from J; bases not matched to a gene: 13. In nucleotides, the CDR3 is TGCGCCAGCAGCCGGGCGACAGGGGGCCGAGGATCTGATACGCAGTATTTT. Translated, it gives CASSRATGGRGSDTQYF.

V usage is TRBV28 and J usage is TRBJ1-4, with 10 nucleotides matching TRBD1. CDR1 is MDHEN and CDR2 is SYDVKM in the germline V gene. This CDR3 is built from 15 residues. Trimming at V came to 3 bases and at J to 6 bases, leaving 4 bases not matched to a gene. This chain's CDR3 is CASSLGGQGDEKLFF. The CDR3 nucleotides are TGTGCCAGCAGTTTGGGAGGACAGGGGGATGAAAAACTGTTTTTT.

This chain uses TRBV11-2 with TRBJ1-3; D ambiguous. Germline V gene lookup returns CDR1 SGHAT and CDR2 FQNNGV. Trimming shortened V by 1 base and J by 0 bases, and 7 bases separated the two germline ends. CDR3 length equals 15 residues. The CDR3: CASSLGAYSGNTIYF. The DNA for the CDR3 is TGTGCCAGCAGCTTAGGCGCATACTCTGGAAACACCATATATTTT.

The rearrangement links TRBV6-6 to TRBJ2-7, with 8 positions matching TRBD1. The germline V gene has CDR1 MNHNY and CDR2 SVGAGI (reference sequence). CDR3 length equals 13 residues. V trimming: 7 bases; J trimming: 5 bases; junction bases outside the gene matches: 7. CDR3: CASTPDRAHEQYF. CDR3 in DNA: TGTGCCAGCACCCCGGACAGGGCTCACGAGCAGTACTTC.

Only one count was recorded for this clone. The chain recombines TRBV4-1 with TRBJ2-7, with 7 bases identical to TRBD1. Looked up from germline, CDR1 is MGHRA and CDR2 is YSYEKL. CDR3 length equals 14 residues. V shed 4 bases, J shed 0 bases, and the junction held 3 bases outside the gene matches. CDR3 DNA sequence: TGCGCCAGCAGCCCGGGACAGAGCTCCTACGAGCAGTACTTC. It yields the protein CASSPGQSSYEQYF.

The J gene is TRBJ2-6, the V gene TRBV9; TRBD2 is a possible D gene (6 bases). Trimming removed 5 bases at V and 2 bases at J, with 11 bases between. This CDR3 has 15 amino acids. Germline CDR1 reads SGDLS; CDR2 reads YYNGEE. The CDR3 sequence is CASSSREAGANVLTF. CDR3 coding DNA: TGTGCCAGCAGTTCTAGGGAGGCTGGGGCCAACGTCCTGACTTTC.

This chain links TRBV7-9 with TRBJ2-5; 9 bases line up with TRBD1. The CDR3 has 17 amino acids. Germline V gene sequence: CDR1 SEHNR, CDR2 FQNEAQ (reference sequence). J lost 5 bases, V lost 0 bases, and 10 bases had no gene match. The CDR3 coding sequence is TGTGCCAGCAGCTTAGCGTGGGACAGGGCGGGTAGGGAGACCCAGTACTTC. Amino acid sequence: CASSLAWDRAGRETQYF. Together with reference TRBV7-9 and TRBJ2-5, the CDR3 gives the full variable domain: DTGVSQNPRHKITKRGQNVTFRCDPISEHNRLYWYRQTLGQGPEFLTYFQNEAQLEKSRLLSDRFSAERPKGSFSTLEIQRTEQGDSAMYLCASSLAWDRAGRETQYFGPGTRLLVL.

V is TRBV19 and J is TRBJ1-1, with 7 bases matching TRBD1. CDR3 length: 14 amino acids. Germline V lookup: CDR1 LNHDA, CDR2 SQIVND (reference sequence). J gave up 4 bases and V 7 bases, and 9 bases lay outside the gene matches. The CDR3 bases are TGTGCCAGTATTACACCGGGGACAGCCACTGAAGCTTTCTTT. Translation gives CASITPGTATEAFF.

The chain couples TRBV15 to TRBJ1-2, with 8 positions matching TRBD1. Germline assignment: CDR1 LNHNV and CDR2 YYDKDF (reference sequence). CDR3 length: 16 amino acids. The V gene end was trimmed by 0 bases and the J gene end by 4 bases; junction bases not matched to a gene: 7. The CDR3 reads CATSRDGQGAVYGYTF. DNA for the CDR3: TGTGCCACCAGCAGAGATGGGCAGGGGGCCGTCTATGGCTACACCTTC.

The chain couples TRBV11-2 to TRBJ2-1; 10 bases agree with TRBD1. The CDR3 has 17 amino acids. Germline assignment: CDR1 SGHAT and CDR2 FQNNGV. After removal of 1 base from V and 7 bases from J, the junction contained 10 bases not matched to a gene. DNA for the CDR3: TGTGCCAGCAGCTTAGTCGGGGACAGGGGCCCCTTGAATGAGCAGTTCTTC. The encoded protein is CASSLVGDRGPLNEQFF.

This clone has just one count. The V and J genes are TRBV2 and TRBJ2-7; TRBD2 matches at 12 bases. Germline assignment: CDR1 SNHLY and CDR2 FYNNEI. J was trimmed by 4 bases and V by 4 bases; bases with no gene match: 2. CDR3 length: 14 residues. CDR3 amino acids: CASSATSGGYEQYF. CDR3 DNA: TGTGCCAGCAGTGCGACTAGCGGGGGATACGAGCAGTACTTC.

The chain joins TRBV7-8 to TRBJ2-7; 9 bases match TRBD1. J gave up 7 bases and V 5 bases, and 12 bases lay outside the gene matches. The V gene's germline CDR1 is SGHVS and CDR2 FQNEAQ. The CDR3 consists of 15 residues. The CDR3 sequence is CASSGRRTGVSEQYF. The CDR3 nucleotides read TGTGCCAGCAGCGGACGGAGGACAGGGGTTTCAGAGCAGTACTTC.

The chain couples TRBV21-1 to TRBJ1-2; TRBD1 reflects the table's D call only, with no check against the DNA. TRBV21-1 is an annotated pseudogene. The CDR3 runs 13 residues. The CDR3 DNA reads TGTGCCAGCAGACAGGGGCTTAACTATGGCTACACCTTC. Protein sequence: CASRQGLNYGYTF.

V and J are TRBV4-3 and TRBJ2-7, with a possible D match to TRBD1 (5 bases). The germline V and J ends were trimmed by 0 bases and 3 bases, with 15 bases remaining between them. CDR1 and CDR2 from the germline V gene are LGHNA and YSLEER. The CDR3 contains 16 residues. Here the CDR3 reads CASSQERKGVNYEQYF. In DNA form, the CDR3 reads TGCGCCAGCAGCCAAGAACGGAAAGGGGTGAACTACGAGCAGTACTTC.

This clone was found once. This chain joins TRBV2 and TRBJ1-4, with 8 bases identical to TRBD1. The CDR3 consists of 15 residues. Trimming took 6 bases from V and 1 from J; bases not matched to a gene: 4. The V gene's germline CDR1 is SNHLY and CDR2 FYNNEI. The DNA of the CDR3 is TGTGCCAGCAGCGAAACAGGGGGAACTAATGAAAAACTGTTTTTT. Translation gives CASSETGGTNEKLFF.

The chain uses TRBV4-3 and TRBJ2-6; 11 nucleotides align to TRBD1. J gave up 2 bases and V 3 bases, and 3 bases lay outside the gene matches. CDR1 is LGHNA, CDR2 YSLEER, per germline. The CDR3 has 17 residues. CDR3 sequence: CASSHQDRGPGANVLTF. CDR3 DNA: TGCGCCAGCAGCCACCAGGACAGGGGGCCTGGGGCCAACGTCCTGACTTTC.

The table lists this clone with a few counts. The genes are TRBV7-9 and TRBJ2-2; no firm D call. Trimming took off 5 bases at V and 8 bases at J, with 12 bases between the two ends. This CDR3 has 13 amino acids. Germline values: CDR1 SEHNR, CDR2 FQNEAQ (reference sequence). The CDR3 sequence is CASSPRRQGELFF. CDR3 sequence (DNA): TGTGCCAGCAGCCCCCGTCGACAAGGGGAGCTGTTTTTT.

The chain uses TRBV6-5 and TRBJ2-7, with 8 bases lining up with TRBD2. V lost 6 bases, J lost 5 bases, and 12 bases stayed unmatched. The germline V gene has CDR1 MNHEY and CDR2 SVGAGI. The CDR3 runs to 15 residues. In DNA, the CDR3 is TGTGCCAGCAGCCGCGGGGGGACAACAAGCAACGAGCAGTACTTC. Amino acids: CASSRGGTTSNEQYF.

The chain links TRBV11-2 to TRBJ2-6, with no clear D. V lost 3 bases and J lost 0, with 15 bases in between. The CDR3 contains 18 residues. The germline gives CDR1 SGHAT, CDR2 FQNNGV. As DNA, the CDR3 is TGTGCCAGCAGCTTTCTAAGGCAGGCCCTCTCTGGGGCCAACGTCCTGACTTTC. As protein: CASSFLRQALSGANVLTF.